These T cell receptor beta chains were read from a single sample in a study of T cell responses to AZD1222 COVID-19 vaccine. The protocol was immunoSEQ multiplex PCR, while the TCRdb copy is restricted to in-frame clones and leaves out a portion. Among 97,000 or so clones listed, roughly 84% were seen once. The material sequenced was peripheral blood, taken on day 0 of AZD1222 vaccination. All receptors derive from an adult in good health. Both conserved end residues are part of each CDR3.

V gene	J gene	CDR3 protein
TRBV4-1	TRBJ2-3	CASSQDRGTDTQYF
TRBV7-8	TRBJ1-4	CASSLGRGTNEKLFF
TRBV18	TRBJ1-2	CASSPPGNYGYTF
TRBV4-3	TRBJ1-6	CASSQEWTGGSPLHF
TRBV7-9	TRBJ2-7	CASSPSLRYEQYF
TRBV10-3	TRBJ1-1	CAINPQGSHMTEAFF
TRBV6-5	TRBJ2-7	CASSYASGRAHEQYF
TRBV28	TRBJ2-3	CASNGAGGADTQYF
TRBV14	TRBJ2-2	CASSPRVAGDFSGELFF
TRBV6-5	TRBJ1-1	CASSYVFSTEAFF
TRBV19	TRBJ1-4	CASSRQVNEKLFF
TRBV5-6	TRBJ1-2	CASSLRTANYGYTF
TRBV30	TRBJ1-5	CAWSVQGASNQPQHF